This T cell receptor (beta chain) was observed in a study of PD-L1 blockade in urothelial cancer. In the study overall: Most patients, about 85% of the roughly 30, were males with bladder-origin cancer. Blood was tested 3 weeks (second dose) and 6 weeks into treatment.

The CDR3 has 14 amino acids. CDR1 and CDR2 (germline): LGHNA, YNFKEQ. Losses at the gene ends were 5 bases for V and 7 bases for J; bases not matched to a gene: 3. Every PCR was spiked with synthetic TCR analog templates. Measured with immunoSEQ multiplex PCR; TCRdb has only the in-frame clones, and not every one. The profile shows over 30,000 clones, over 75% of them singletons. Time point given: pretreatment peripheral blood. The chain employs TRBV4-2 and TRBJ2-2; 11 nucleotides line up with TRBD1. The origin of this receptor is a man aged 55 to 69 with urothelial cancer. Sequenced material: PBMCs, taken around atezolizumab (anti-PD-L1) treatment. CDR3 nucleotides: TGTGCCAGCAGCTCCGGGACAGGGGGCGGGGAGCTGTTTTTT. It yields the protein CASSSGTGGGELFF.